The 10 T cell receptor beta chains below were found in one sample sequenced in a study of cytomegalovirus exposure and HLA in healthy donors. The PCR used 60 Vbeta and 13 Jbeta primers. Some clones are missing from TCRdb's copy, which holds only in-frame ones; the method was immunoSEQ multiplex PCR. The table has roughly 190,000 clones, under 80% seen once; the top ten hold approximately 4.8%. Sequencing input: PBMCs. The receptors stem from a man younger than 40 in good health and CMV-seropositive.

Comments on this clone: The same CDR3 also results from other DNA sequences found in this sample. The chain carries TRBV12-5 and TRBJ1-1; TRBD1 aligns across 8 bases. CDR3 size: 16 residues. The germline V gene encodes CDR1 LGHNT and CDR2 FRNRAP. The V segment lost 0 bases and the J segment 1 base; nucleotides outside the gene matches: 4. CDR3 region: CASGLVLGQGNTEAFF. The DNA for the CDR3 is TGTGCTAGTGGTTTGGTACTTGGACAGGGGAACACTGAAGCTTTCTTT.

V usage is TRBV18 and J usage is TRBJ2-7; 13 bases map to TRBD2. This CDR3 has 16 residues. V gave up 6 bases and J gave up 3 bases; unmatched junction bases: 8. CDR1 and CDR2 from the germline V gene are KGHSH and LQKENI. CDR3 bases: TGTGCCAGCTCTCTCCCACTAGCGGGAGGGGACTACGAGCAGTACTTC. Amino acid sequence: CASSLPLAGGDYEQYF.

This sequence joins TRBV27 and TRBJ1-1, with D unclear. V lost 5 bases to trimming and J lost 5 bases, with 12 bases between them. Germline CDR1 is MNHEY and CDR2 is SMNVEV (reference sequence). CDR3 length equals 13 residues. CDR3 in DNA: TGTGCCAGCAGTGAAGGAGGGCGGACTGAAGCTTTCTTT. As protein: CASSEGGRTEAFF.

This chain uses TRBV19 with TRBJ1-5; maybe TRBD1 (5 bases). Trimming pared 6 bases from V and 3 bases from J, leaving 15 bases between. Germline assignment: CDR1 LNHDA and CDR2 SQIVND (reference sequence). This CDR3 comprises 15 residues. The CDR3 sequence is CASSRNGGSNQPQHF. CDR3 DNA: TGTGCCAGTAGCCGAAATGGGGGGTCCAATCAGCCCCAGCATTTT.

This rearrangement joins TRBV29-1 to TRBJ2-7, with 7 bases aligning to TRBD2. Germline CDR1 is SQVTM and CDR2 is ANQGSEA. The CDR3 covers 14 residues. V dropped 4 bases and J dropped 0; count of bases not matched to a gene: 6. The CDR3 coding sequence is TGCAGCGTTGGGGAGGGAGGAGGCTCCTACGAGCAGTACTTC. Its translation is CSVGEGGGSYEQYF.

This chain connects TRBV5-8 to TRBJ1-2; D is unclear. The CDR3 totals 15 residues. The V gene lost 1 base and the J gene lost 0 bases, with 10 bases spanning the gap. Per germline, CDR1 SGHTS and CDR2 YDEGEE. The CDR3 reads CASSLSQLANYGYTF. As DNA, the CDR3 is TGTGCCAGCAGCTTGTCACAGTTAGCTAACTATGGCTACACCTTC.

This chain uses TRBV19 with TRBJ2-5; 13 bases are shared with TRBD2. The ends lost 4 bases at V and 5 bases at J; junction bases unmatched: 1. The CDR3 consists of 14 residues. Germline CDR1 LNHDA, CDR2 SQIVND (reference sequence). The CDR3 region has the DNA TGTGCCAGTAGTACGACTAGCGGGAGGGAGACCCAGTACTTC. Translating gives CASSTTSGRETQYF.

This chain links TRBV6-1 with TRBJ1-4; D gene unclear. V shed 5 bases and J shed 7 bases, with 17 bases lying between them. The length of the CDR3 is 15 residues. Germline CDR1 is MNHNS and CDR2 is SASEGT. DNA for the CDR3: TGTGCCAGCAGTCCGAGCCGTACTTTGAGTGAAAAACTGTTTTTT. The encoded protein is CASSPSRTLSEKLFF.

The V call is TRBV19, the J call TRBJ1-2, with D unclear. V was shortened by 3 bases and J by 4 bases, with 9 bases between the two germline ends. Germline values: CDR1 LNHDA, CDR2 SQIVND (reference sequence). The CDR3 runs 13 residues. The CDR3 is CASSIRQVYGYTF. DNA for the CDR3: TGTGCCAGTAGTATTAGACAAGTCTATGGCTACACCTTC. Looking up the rest from reference TRBV19 and TRBJ1-2 gives the full variable domain: DGGITQSPKYLFRKEGQNVTLSCEQNLNHDAMYWYRQDPGQGLRLIYYSQIVNDFQKGDIAEGYSVSREKKESFPLTVTSAQKNPTAFYLCASSIRQVYGYTFGSGTRLTVV.

V and J are TRBV28 and TRBJ1-5, with D tentatively TRBD1 (5 bases). The CDR3 totals 15 residues. V gave up 3 bases and J gave up 9 bases, with 18 bases separating them. Germline V gene sequence: CDR1 MDHEN, CDR2 SYDVKM. The CDR3: CASSLVGRLGRPQHF. CDR3 bases: TGTGCCAGCAGTTTGGTGGGGCGCCTGGGTCGGCCCCAGCATTTT.